The 27 T cell receptor beta chains presented below share a single source sample, sequenced in a study of control samples from healthy donors and cancer patients. Sequencing was performed with immunoSEQ multiplex PCR; in TCRdb, only in-frame clones are kept and a portion is missing. Of about 130,000 clones listed, 92% were seen once; the top ten hold just under 0.6%. Source material: PBMCs. The receptor source for this set is a man older than 75 with head and neck cancer.

This clone has a single count. The V call is TRBV2, the J call TRBJ2-5; no reliable D call. Germline CDR1 SNHLY, CDR2 FYNNEI. Deletions cut 4 bases from V and 1 base from J, with 13 bases between. This CDR3 has 15 amino acids. Here the CDR3 DNA reads TGTGCCAGCAGTGGGGTCTCCGGACCCCAAGAGACCCAGTACTTC. Protein sequence: CASSGVSGPQETQYF.

This clone was seen a handful of times. The chain joins TRBV18 to TRBJ1-4, with 9 bases fitting TRBD1. The CDR3 sequence is 15 residues long. With 2 bases clipped from V and 7 bases from J, the junction kept 5 bases outside the gene matches. Germline CDR1 is KGHSH and CDR2 is LQKENI. The CDR3 protein is CASSPAWDRAEKLFF. CDR3 bases: TGTGCCAGCTCACCAGCCTGGGACAGGGCTGAAAAACTGTTTTTT.

The table lists this clone with a count of one. V is TRBV7-9 and J is TRBJ1-2; D not certain. Trimming left V 3 bases short and J 3 bases short, with 8 bases between. CDR1 and CDR2 (germline): SEHNR, FQNEAQ (reference sequence). The CDR3 extends over 13 amino acids. The CDR3 sequence is CASSFTRDYGYTF. The CDR3 region has the DNA TGTGCCAGCAGCTTTACGAGAGACTATGGCTACACCTTC.

This chain links TRBV5-1 with TRBJ1-4, with 7 bases aligning to TRBD1. The ends lost 0 bases at V and 1 base at J; junction bases unmatched: 3. The germline gives CDR1 SGHRS, CDR2 YFSETQ. The length of the CDR3 is 16 residues. CDR3 protein: CASSLAPGGTNEKLFF. CDR3 nucleotide sequence: TGCGCCAGCAGCTTGGCGCCAGGGGGAACTAATGAAAAACTGTTTTTT.

The rearrangement links TRBV30 to TRBJ1-5; D is unresolved. V was trimmed by 0 bases and J by 4 bases, leaving 7 bases between them. The CDR3 is 13 residues long. Germline CDR1 and CDR2: GTSNPN and SVGIG (reference sequence). CDR3 DNA: TGTGCCTGGAGTGTACTGGAGAATCAGCCCCAGCATTTT. This gives the protein CAWSVLENQPQHF.

The rearrangement links TRBV10-3 to TRBJ2-2, with a weak D call TRBD1 (6 bases). This CDR3 is 15 amino acids long. V dropped 5 bases and J dropped 1 base, with 11 bases sitting between them. The germline CDR1 and CDR2 sequences are ENHRY and SYGVKD. The CDR3 region has the DNA TGTGCCATCAGTCGCGGACAGATGAACACCGGGGAGCTGTTTTTT. Encoded protein: CAISRGQMNTGELFF.

In regard to this clone: The junction differs from germline at one of its ends, possibly a read error. V is TRBV3-1 (or the pseudogene TRBV3-2) and J is TRBJ1-4; D might be TRBD1 (5 bases). The germline gives CDR1 LGHDT, CDR2 YNNKEL (reference sequence). The CDR3 spans 13 residues. The CDR3 region has the DNA TGTGCCAGCAGCCAAACCCTGGAGGGGTTGAGGCTTTTT. As protein: CASSQTLEGLRLF.

The rearrangement links TRBV6-5 to TRBJ2-2; a weak D match, TRBD2 (6 bases). Germline lookup yields CDR1 MNHEY and CDR2 SVGAGI. Trimming left V 5 bases short and J 7 bases short, with 14 bases between. CDR3 length: 14 amino acids. CDR3 sequence reads: CASSPRDGSGELFF. The DNA for the CDR3 is TGTGCCAGCAGTCCTCGGGACGGGAGCGGGGAGCTGTTTTTT.

V gene TRBV27 combines with J gene TRBJ2-5; TRBD2 matches at 11 bases. CDR3 length: 15 amino acids. After removal of 5 bases from V and 1 base from J, the junction contained 3 bases not matched to a gene. In germline, CDR1 is MNHEY, CDR2 SMNVEV (reference sequence). The CDR3 sequence is CASSPLAGGQETQYF. The CDR3 DNA reads as TGTGCCAGCAGTCCGCTAGCGGGAGGCCAAGAGACCCAGTACTTC.

This chain links TRBV7-2 with TRBJ2-7; 7 bases match TRBD2. CDR3 size: 17 residues. Germline V gene sequence: CDR1 SGHTA, CDR2 FQGNSA. With 0 bases clipped from V and 2 bases from J, the junction kept 10 bases outside the gene matches. CDR3 bases: TGTGCCAGCAGCTTAGCCACATCCCCGGGGGGAGCCTACGAGCAGTACTTC. It translates to CASSLATSPGGAYEQYF.

The chain carries TRBV4-1 and TRBJ2-7; either TRBD1 or TRBD2 may supply D (5 bases each). The CDR3 loop spans 14 amino acids. V was cut by 2 bases and J by 2 bases, with 10 bases left in between. Looked up from germline, CDR1 is MGHRA and CDR2 is YSYEKL. The CDR3, as DNA: TGCGCCAGCAGCCAAATACAGGAGGCCTACGAGCAGTACTTC. This gives the protein CASSQIQEAYEQYF.

This chain joins TRBV7-6 and TRBJ1-6, with D unresolved. Germline assignment: CDR1 SGHVS and CDR2 FNYEAQ. The V gene lost 5 bases and the J gene lost 6 bases, with 17 bases spanning the gap. This CDR3 region has 16 residues. CDR3 nucleotide sequence: TGTGCCAGCAGCCCCGGCCTTGCGAAGGTTAATTCACCCCTCCACTTT. It codes for CASSPGLAKVNSPLHF.

This clone has a single count. The J gene is TRBJ1-2, the V gene TRBV5-1; D not resolved. The CDR3 spans 13 residues. V was shortened by 5 bases and J by 1 base, with 9 bases between the two germline ends. Germline values: CDR1 SGHRS, CDR2 YFSETQ. The CDR3 DNA reads TGCGCCAGCAGTAGCTTGTTTAACTATGGCTACACCTTC. Amino acid sequence: CASSSLFNYGYTF.

The chain has TRBV27 and TRBJ1-2, with D hard to call. There are 13 residues in the CDR3. V lost 4 bases, J lost 8 bases, and 14 bases lay in between. Germline assignment: CDR1 MNHEY and CDR2 SMNVEV (reference sequence). The CDR3 is CASSSTGPVGYTF. The CDR3 DNA follows: TGTGCCAGCAGTTCAACCGGGCCTGTGGGCTACACCTTC.

The V and J genes are TRBV10-3 and TRBJ2-1; TRBD2 matches 8 bases. The germline V gene encodes CDR1 ENHRY and CDR2 SYGVKD. V lost 4 bases and J lost 7; bases outside the gene matches: 9. The CDR3 length is 15 residues. CDR3 protein: CAISGSGGPGNEQFF. CDR3 nucleotide sequence: TGTGCCATCAGTGGCTCGGGGGGGCCGGGTAATGAGCAGTTCTTC.

The chain employs TRBV20-1 and TRBJ2-7, with 7 positions matching TRBD1. The V segment lost 3 bases and the J segment 7 bases; nucleotides outside the gene matches: 0. The germline V gene has CDR1 DFQATT and CDR2 SNEGSKA (reference sequence). This CDR3 spans 10 amino acids. The CDR3 loop is CSASRGEQYF. CDR3 bases: TGCAGTGCTAGCAGGGGGGAGCAGTACTTC.

As for this clone: Sequence at one end of the junction differs from germline and may be a read error. The chain combines TRBV5-4 with TRBJ2-7; 8 positions match TRBD1. Germline CDR1 SGHNT, CDR2 YYREEE (reference sequence). The CDR3 spans 13 residues. The CDR3: CASSWTGQAVLDF. The CDR3 nucleotides read TGTGCCAGCAGCTGGACGGGACAGGCGGTGTTGGACTTC.

V is TRBV7-2 and J is TRBJ1-4; the D is unclear. Germline V gene data show CDR1 as SGHTA and CDR2 as FQGNSA. The CDR3 contains 15 residues. V lost 3 bases to trimming and J lost 0 bases, with 8 bases between them. CDR3 in DNA: TGTGCCAGCAGCTTGAATCTTGCAACTAATGAAAAACTGTTTTTT. Protein sequence: CASSLNLATNEKLFF. Looking up the rest from reference TRBV7-2 and TRBJ1-4 gives the full variable domain: GAGVSQSPSNKVTEKGKDVELRCDPISGHTALYWYRQSLGQGLEFLIYFQGNSAPDKSGLPSDRFSAERTGGSVSTLTIQRTQQEDSAVYLCASSLNLATNEKLFFGSGTQLSVL.

The chain employs TRBV19 and TRBJ2-2; D is possibly TRBD1 (5 bases). CDR1 LNHDA and CDR2 SQIVND come from the germline V gene (reference sequence). V shed 6 bases and J shed 0 bases, with 8 bases lying between them. The CDR3 covers 14 residues. CDR3 nucleotides: TGTGCCAGTAGCAGGGATTCGAACACCGGGGAGCTGTTTTTT. Amino acid sequence: CASSRDSNTGELFF.

The rearrangement uses TRBV19 and TRBJ1-6, with D perhaps matching TRBD1 (5 bases). The CDR3 is made up of 14 amino acids. Germline loops: CDR1 LNHDA, CDR2 SQIVND (reference sequence). With 8 bases removed from V and 6 bases from J, the gap between germline ends came to 14 bases. The CDR3 spells CASGGVVSNSPLHF. DNA for the CDR3: TGTGCCAGTGGGGGGGTTGTTAGTAATTCACCCCTCCACTTT. Looking up the rest from reference TRBV19 and TRBJ1-6 gives the full variable domain: DGGITQSPKYLFRKEGQNVTLSCEQNLNHDAMYWYRQDPGQGLRLIYYSQIVNDFQKGDIAEGYSVSREKKESFPLTVTSAQKNPTAFYLCASGGVVSNSPLHFGNGTRLTVT.

The J gene is TRBJ1-1, the V gene TRBV5-1; no clear D. Looked up from germline, CDR1 is SGHRS and CDR2 is YFSETQ. The CDR3 consists of 13 residues. With 5 bases removed from V and 3 bases from J, the gap between germline ends came to 11 bases. The CDR3 protein is CASSENKDTEAFF. The CDR3 bases are TGCGCCAGCAGTGAGAACAAGGACACTGAAGCTTTCTTT.

This rearrangement joins TRBV7-2 to TRBJ2-5; D is undetermined. The CDR3 length is 14 residues. The germline gives CDR1 SGHTA, CDR2 FQGNSA. Deletions cut 2 bases from V and 6 bases from J, with 13 bases between. The CDR3 reads CASSLTWIGKTQYF. The CDR3 DNA sequence: TGTGCCAGCAGCTTAACGTGGATTGGGAAGACCCAGTACTTC.

V usage is TRBV6-5 and J usage is TRBJ2-3; 9 positions agree with TRBD1. CDR1 and CDR2 (germline): MNHEY, SVGAGI. Germline trimming cut 2 bases from V and 4 bases from J; bases unmatched to any gene: 1. This CDR3 region has 14 residues. CDR3 coding DNA: TGTGCCAGCAGTTACGGGACAGGGTCAGATACGCAGTATTTT. It translates to CASSYGTGSDTQYF.

The V and J genes are TRBV19 and TRBJ1-5; TRBD1 aligns across 8 bases. The V segment lost 6 bases and the J segment 6 bases; nucleotides outside the gene matches: 10. CDR1 and CDR2 from the germline V gene are LNHDA and SQIVND (reference sequence). This CDR3 is 15 amino acids long. The CDR3 DNA is TGTGCCAGTAGAGACGGACAGGGACGAGGTCAGCCCCAGCATTTT. Translation: CASRDGQGRGQPQHF. Filled out from reference TRBV19 and TRBJ1-5, the complete variable domain reads DGGITQSPKYLFRKEGQNVTLSCEQNLNHDAMYWYRQDPGQGLRLIYYSQIVNDFQKGDIAEGYSVSREKKESFPLTVTSAQKNPTAFYLCASRDGQGRGQPQHFGDGTRLSIL.

This chain links TRBV19 with TRBJ2-4; possibly TRBD1 for D (6 bases). CDR3 length: 13 residues. CDR1 LNHDA and CDR2 SQIVND come from the germline V gene (reference sequence). The V end lost 7 bases, the J end lost 8 bases, and 15 bases lay between the germline ends. The CDR3, as DNA: TGTGCCAGTATGATCAGGGGCGCAGACATTCAGTACTTC. It specifies CASMIRGADIQYF.

The chain combines TRBV18 with TRBJ2-5; D call uncertain. The CDR3 extends over 13 amino acids. Trimming removed 5 bases at V and 1 base at J, with 8 bases between. Germline values: CDR1 KGHSH, CDR2 LQKENI. CDR3 in amino acids: CASSAKPQETQYF. In DNA form, the CDR3 reads TGTGCCAGCTCAGCCAAACCCCAAGAGACCCAGTACTTC.

V gene TRBV9 combines with J gene TRBJ2-3; D may be TRBD2 (5 bases). The CDR3 loop spans 14 amino acids. V dropped 3 bases and J dropped 0 bases, with 8 bases sitting between them. CDR1 is SGDLS, CDR2 YYNGEE, per germline. CDR3 region: CASSASGSTDTQYF. The CDR3 DNA reads TGTGCCAGCAGCGCAAGCGGTAGCACAGATACGCAGTATTTT. Together with reference TRBV9 and TRBJ2-3, the CDR3 gives the full variable domain: DSGVTQTPKHLITATGQRVTLRCSPRSGDLSVYWYQQSLDQGLQFLIQYYNGEERAKGNILERFSAQQFPDLHSELNLSSLELGDSALYFCASSASGSTDTQYFGPGTRLTVL.